These 4 T cell receptor beta chains share one sample of origin, sequenced in a study of OX40 agonist ivuxolimab in advanced cancers. The data were produced by immunoSEQ multiplex PCR, yet TCRdb's version contains in-frame clones alone and is incomplete. This table has roughly 70,000 clones, more than 75% appearing once. This specimen consisted of CD4+ or CD8+ T cells sorted from blood, obtained in a trial of the OX40 agonist ivuxolimab. Receptors originate from an adult with an advanced solid tumor such as melanoma, head and neck, liver or kidney cancer.

The chain carries TRBV27 and TRBJ2-1; TRBD2 agrees at 12 bases. V shed 5 bases, J shed 4 bases, and the junction held 3 bases outside the gene matches. Germline CDR1 is MNHEY and CDR2 is SMNVEV (reference sequence). The CDR3 sequence is 15 residues long. The DNA for the CDR3 is TGTGCCAGCAGTCTACTAGCGGGGGGTTACAATGAGCAGTTCTTC. Translating gives CASSLLAGGYNEQFF.

The chain is built from TRBV19 and TRBJ1-2, with a tentative D call TRBD1 (6 bases). Germline V gives CDR1 LNHDA, CDR2 SQIVND (reference sequence). CDR3 length: 12 amino acids. Trimming removed 7 bases at V and 4 bases at J, with 10 bases between. CDR3 region: CASIGGRYGYTF. DNA for the CDR3: TGTGCCAGTATTGGGGGCCGCTATGGCTACACCTTC.

The V call is TRBV5-5, the J call TRBJ1-5; D gene unclear. The CDR3 has 13 amino acids. V was cut by 1 base and J by 6 bases, with 8 bases left in between. Germline CDR1 reads SGHKS; CDR2 reads YYEKEE (reference sequence). The CDR3, as DNA: TGTGCCAGCAGCTTGAGTGCGGCTCAGCCCCAGCATTTT. Translating gives CASSLSAAQPQHF.

The rearrangement links TRBV5-8 to TRBJ2-5; tentatively, D is TRBD1 (6 bases). This CDR3 contains 13 residues. Trimming stripped 3 bases from V and 3 bases from J, with 9 bases between. Germline values: CDR1 SGHTS, CDR2 YDEGEE. CDR3 protein: CASSSDRKETQYF. CDR3 nucleotide sequence: TGTGCCAGCAGCTCGGACAGAAAAGAGACCCAGTACTTC.